This T cell receptor (beta chain) originates from a study of read filtering for tumor transcriptome and immune sequencing. Points from the study as a whole: Sorted CD138-negative bone marrow cells were not purified T cells.

This clonotype was counted ten times or more. The antigen is unknown. V was shortened by 4 bases and J by 2 bases, with 14 bases between the two germline ends. The CDR3 sequence is 14 residues long. Germline CDR1 reads DFQATT; CDR2 reads SNEGSKA (reference sequence). This library used approximately 370 ng RNA and molecular barcoded adaptors spanning alpha/delta and beta/gamma chains. TCRdb re-called the reads with MiXCR, one entry per CDR3 protein. The repertoire holds around 38,000 distinct CDR3 sequences, with around 13% as singletons. The material sequenced was a population of CD138-negative cells sorted from bone marrow. The chain employs TRBV20-1 and TRBJ2-5; weak D call: TRBD2 (5 bases). The sequence was obtained from a donor at least 40 years old with multiple myeloma. The CDR3 DNA sequence: TGCAGTGCTAAAGTCCCTGGAGGTCAAGAGACCCAGTACTTC. Translating gives CSAKVPGGQETQYF.